Listed below are T cell receptor beta chains from one sample, sequenced in a study of blood T cell repertoires in COVID-19. The method was immunoSEQ multiplex PCR; TCRdb's version includes in-frame clones alone and lacks a portion of them. Of around 120,000 clones in the sample, about four fifths were seen once. The sample was peripheral blood. These receptors were obtained from a woman of 80 years or more with acute or convalescent COVID-19. Each CDR3 is given with its conserved first and last residue. D genes are given only for firm matches. Not every row has a clone size; where given, it reads once, few, many or a size class.

J,size,V,D,DNA,CDR3
TRBJ2-5,.,TRBV11-2,TRBD1,TGTGCCAGCAGCCCGGTCGGGACAGAAGAGACCCAGTACTTC,CASSPVGTEETQYF
TRBJ2-3,.,TRBV5-4,.,TGTGCCAGCAGCACCGCACAGGGATTTGTAGATACGCAGTATTTT,CASSTAQGFVDTQYF
TRBJ1-2,.,TRBV2,.,TGTGCCAGCAGTGTAGACAGTAACTATGGCTACACCTTC,CASSVDSNYGYTF
TRBJ2-5,.,TRBV12-3/TRBV12-4,TRBD2,TGTGCCAGCAGCGGACTAGGTGCGGAGACCCAGTACTTC,CASSGLGAETQYF
TRBJ1-1,once,TRBV6-5,.,TGTGCCAGCAGTTACAGTCGGGGAACTGAAGCTTTCTTT,CASSYSRGTEAFF
TRBJ1-1,.,TRBV19,.,TGTGCCAGTAGTACCATGCAGGGGAGTGAAGCTTTCTTT,CASSTMQGSEAFF
TRBJ1-3,once,TRBV6-8,.,TGTGCCAGCAGTATCTCCGTGAGGAGCTCTGGAAACACCATATATTTT,CASSISVRSSGNTIYF
TRBJ2-2,.,TRBV27,.,TGTGCCAGCAGTTTTGCGGGGGCCGACCGGGAGCTGTTTTTT,CASSFAGADRELFF
TRBJ1-4,.,TRBV13,TRBD1,TGTGCCAGCAGCTTCAGGGGGGAAAAACTGTTTTTT,CASSFRGEKLFF
TRBJ2-1,.,TRBV11-3,.,TGTGCCAGCAGCTTGCGACAGTACAATGAGCAGTTCTTC,CASSLRQYNEQFF
TRBJ2-1,once,TRBV7-2,.,TGTGCCAGCAGCTCCGGGGTCACCTACAATGAGCAGTTCTTC,CASSSGVTYNEQFF
TRBJ1-5,once,TRBV5-8,.,TGTGCCAGCAGCCCCCGAGATCAGCCCCAGCATTTT,CASSPRDQPQHF
TRBJ1-1,.,TRBV5-1,.,TGCGCCAGCAGCTTGGGCCAGGGTTGGGACACTGAAGCTTTCTTT,CASSLGQGWDTEAFF
TRBJ2-1,.,TRBV11-2,.,TGTGCCAGCAGGGTGACTAGTGGAAATGAGCAGTTCTTC,CASRVTSGNEQFF
TRBJ1-2,.,TRBV3-1/TRBV3-2,TRBD1,TGTGCCAGCAGCCCAGAGGGACAGTTCTATGGCTACACCTTC,CASSPEGQFYGYTF
TRBJ1-1,.,TRBV19,TRBD1,TGTGCCAGTAGAACAGGGGGTGCCACTGAAGCTTTCTTT,CASRTGGATEAFF
TRBJ1-4,.,TRBV6-2/TRBV6-3,.,TGTGCCAGCAGTGCCAACGCGGAAAAACTGTTTTTT,CASSANAEKLFF
TRBJ2-5,.,TRBV20-1,TRBD2,TGCAGTGCTAGTGACAGCGGGGGGCTACGTGAGACCCAGTACTTC,CSASDSGGLRETQYF
TRBJ2-1,.,TRBV4-3,TRBD2,TGCGCCAGCAGCCAAGACCCAACTAGCGGGAGTTACAATGAGCAGTTCTTC,CASSQDPTSGSYNEQFF
TRBJ1-1,.,TRBV7-2,.,TGTGCCAGCAGCTTAAATTTCGACACTGAAGCTTTCTTT,CASSLNFDTEAFF
TRBJ1-3,.,TRBV7-9,.,TGTGCCAGCAGCTTAACGGGGGGCCCTCCCGGAAACACCATATATTTT,CASSLTGGPPGNTIYF
TRBJ2-3,.,TRBV5-1,TRBD1,TGCGCCAGCAGCTTGTTGGGGACAGGAGGCACAGATACGCAGTATTTT,CASSLLGTGGTDTQYF
TRBJ2-2,few,TRBV3-1/TRBV3-2,TRBD2,TGTGCCAGCAGCCGTACTACCGGGACTAGCGGATACACCGGGGAGCTGTTTTTT,CASSRTTGTSGYTGELFF
TRBJ2-1,.,TRBV11-2,TRBD1,TGTGCCAGCAGCTGGACAGGGGGATTTGAGCAGTTCTTC,CASSWTGGFEQFF